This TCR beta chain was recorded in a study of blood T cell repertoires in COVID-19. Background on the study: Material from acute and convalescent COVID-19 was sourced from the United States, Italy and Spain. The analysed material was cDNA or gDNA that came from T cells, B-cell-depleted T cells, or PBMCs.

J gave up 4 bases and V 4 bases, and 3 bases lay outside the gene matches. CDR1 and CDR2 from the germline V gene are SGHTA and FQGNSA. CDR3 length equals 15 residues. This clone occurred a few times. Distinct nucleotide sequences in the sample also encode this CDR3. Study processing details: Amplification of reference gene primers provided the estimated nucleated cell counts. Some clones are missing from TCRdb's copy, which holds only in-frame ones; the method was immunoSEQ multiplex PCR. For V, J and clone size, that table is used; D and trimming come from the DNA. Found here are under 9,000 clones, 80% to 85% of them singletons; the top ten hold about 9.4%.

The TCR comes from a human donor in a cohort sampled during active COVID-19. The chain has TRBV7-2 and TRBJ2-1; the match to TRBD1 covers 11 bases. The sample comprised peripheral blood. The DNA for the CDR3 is TGTGCCAGCAGCTGGGGACAGGGGGAGTACAATGAGCAGTTCTTC. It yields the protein CASSWGQGEYNEQFF.